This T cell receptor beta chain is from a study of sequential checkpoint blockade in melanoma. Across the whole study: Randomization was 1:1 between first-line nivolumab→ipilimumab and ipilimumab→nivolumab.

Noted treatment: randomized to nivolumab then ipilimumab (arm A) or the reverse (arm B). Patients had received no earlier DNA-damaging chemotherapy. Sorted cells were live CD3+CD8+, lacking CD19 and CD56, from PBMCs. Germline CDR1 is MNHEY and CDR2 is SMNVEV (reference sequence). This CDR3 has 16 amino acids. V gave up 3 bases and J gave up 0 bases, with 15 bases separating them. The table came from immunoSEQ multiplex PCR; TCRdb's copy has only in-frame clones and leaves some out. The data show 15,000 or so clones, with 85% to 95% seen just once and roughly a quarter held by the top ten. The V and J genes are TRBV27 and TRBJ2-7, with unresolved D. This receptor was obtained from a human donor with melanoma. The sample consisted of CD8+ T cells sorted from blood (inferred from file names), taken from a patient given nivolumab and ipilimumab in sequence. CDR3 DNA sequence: TGTGCCAGCAGTTTCCAACTCGCGGTAAGCTCCTACGAGCAGTACTTC. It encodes CASSFQLAVSSYEQYF.